What follows are 5 T cell receptor beta chains derived from one specimen sequenced in a study of cytomegalovirus exposure and HLA in healthy donors. PCR amplification relied on 60 Vbeta primers (plus 13 Jbeta primers). Measured with immunoSEQ multiplex PCR; TCRdb has only the in-frame clones, and not every one. There are around 150,000 clones in the sample; more than 80% occur only once, and roughly 7.5% lies in the top ten. Sample: PBMCs. These TCRs come from a woman in her twenties or thirties in good health and CMV-seropositive.

The V call is TRBV19, the J call TRBJ1-4; possible D gene TRBD1, 6 bases. Germline loops: CDR1 LNHDA, CDR2 SQIVND (reference sequence). CDR3 length: 14 amino acids. The V gene lost 9 bases and the J gene lost 3 bases, with 14 bases spanning the gap. The CDR3 nucleotides are TGTGCCAGCACAAGGGGGAGAGCTAATGAAAAACTGTTTTTT. Protein product: CASTRGRANEKLFF. Full variable domain (missing parts from reference TRBV19 and TRBJ1-4): DGGITQSPKYLFRKEGQNVTLSCEQNLNHDAMYWYRQDPGQGLRLIYYSQIVNDFQKGDIAEGYSVSREKKESFPLTVTSAQKNPTAFYLCASTRGRANEKLFFGSGTQLSVL.

This chain links TRBV18 with TRBJ2-3; 8 bases are shared with TRBD1. Germline-derived CDR1 and CDR2 are KGHSH and LQKENI. Germline trimming cut 5 bases from V and 2 bases from J; bases unmatched to any gene: 6. The CDR3 has 15 residues. The CDR3 protein is CASSFTGQATDTQYF. The CDR3 DNA is TGTGCCAGCTCATTTACGGGACAGGCCACAGATACGCAGTATTTT.

CDR3 sequence: CASSLRGEKLFF. The CDR3 DNA reads as TGTGCCAGCAGTTTAAGAGGCGAAAAACTGTTTTTT. The V and J genes are TRBV28 and TRBJ1-4; D unclear. V was shortened by 2 bases and J by 8 bases, with 6 bases between the two germline ends. CDR1 and CDR2 from the germline V gene are MDHEN and SYDVKM. The CDR3 runs 12 residues.

This chain connects TRBV28 to TRBJ2-7; 7 bases agree with TRBD1. The CDR3 is made up of 14 amino acids. The V and J ends lost 4 bases and 4 bases, in that order; junction bases with no gene match: 7. Germline lookup yields CDR1 MDHEN and CDR2 SYDVKM. The CDR3 DNA reads TGTGCCAGCAGTTCGCAGGGGGAAGGTTACGAGCAGTACTTC. Its translation is CASSSQGEGYEQYF. Looking up the rest from reference TRBV28 and TRBJ2-7 gives the full variable domain: DVKVTQSSRYLVKRTGEKVFLECVQDMDHENMFWYRQDPGLGLRLIYFSYDVKMKEKGDIPEGYSVSREKKERFSLILESASTNQTSMYLCASSSQGEGYEQYFGPGTRLTVT.

This sequence joins TRBV28 and TRBJ1-2, with D perhaps TRBD1 (5 bases). The CDR3 length is 13 residues. The V gene's germline CDR1 is MDHEN and CDR2 SYDVKM. V was shortened by 5 bases and J by 4 bases, with 11 bases between the two germline ends. CDR3 residues: CASSQLTGYGYTF. In DNA form, the CDR3 reads TGTGCCAGCAGTCAATTAACAGGCTATGGCTACACCTTC.